The 32 T cell receptor beta chains below were found in one sample sequenced in a study of blood T cell repertoires in COVID-19. The protocol was immunoSEQ multiplex PCR, while the TCRdb copy is restricted to in-frame clones and leaves out a portion. The data hold 120,000 to 150,000 clones, with around 87% observed a single time. Material: peripheral blood. Receptors originate from a man between 45 and 60 years old who had recovered from COVID-19.

The genes are TRBV4-2 and TRBJ1-5; 7 nucleotides align to TRBD1. The CDR3 extends over 19 amino acids. Germline CDR1 is LGHNA and CDR2 is YNFKEQ. J lost 0 bases, V lost 0 bases, and 11 bases had no gene match. The chain's CDR3 is CASSQDTRQGLYSNQPQHF. The DNA of the CDR3 is TGTGCCAGCAGCCAAGATACCCGACAGGGACTTTATAGCAATCAGCCCCAGCATTTT.

This chain connects TRBV13 to TRBJ2-7; D is possibly TRBD1 (6 bases). The CDR3 is made up of 14 amino acids. V was clipped by 5 bases and J by 1 base, with 12 bases between them. Germline V gene sequence: CDR1 PRHDT, CDR2 FYEKMQ (reference sequence). CDR3 bases: TGTGCCAGCAGCCATTCGACAGGTTCCTACGAGCAGTACTTC. Its translation: CASSHSTGSYEQYF.

This clone showed up just a few times. This chain's CDR3 is CSAWDRNGYTF. In DNA, the CDR3 is TGCAGTGCCTGGGACAGGAATGGCTACACCTTC. The chain couples TRBV20-1 to TRBJ1-2, with TRBD1 matching 8 bases. V shed 6 bases and J 6 bases; nucleotides not matched to a gene: 3. Germline values: CDR1 DFQATT, CDR2 SNEGSKA (reference sequence). The CDR3 loop spans 11 amino acids.

J is TRBJ1-6 and V is TRBV5-1; 7 nucleotides agree with TRBD1. CDR1 and CDR2 (germline): SGHRS, YFSETQ. The J segment lost 5 bases and the V segment lost 0 bases, leaving 8 bases of the junction unmatched. CDR3 length equals 17 residues. For the CDR3, the DNA is TGCGCCAGCAGCTTGGTTGCCGCAGGGGGGAATAATTCACCCCTCCACTTT. Translating gives CASSLVAAGGNNSPLHF.

In its sample, this clone was seen once. This chain joins TRBV5-4 and TRBJ1-2; D is unclear. Germline V gene data show CDR1 as SGHNT and CDR2 as YYREEE (reference sequence). V gave up 1 base and J gave up 3 bases, with 10 bases separating them. The CDR3 has 14 residues. CDR3 amino acids: CASSLRGSDYGYTF. Here the CDR3 DNA reads TGTGCCAGCAGCTTGCGAGGGTCTGACTATGGCTACACCTTC.

The chain has TRBV25-1 and TRBJ2-2, with D tentatively TRBD1 (5 bases). The CDR3 is 14 amino acids. The V gene's germline CDR1 is MGHDK and CDR2 SYGVNS. Trimming shortened V by 1 base and J by 7 bases, and 10 bases separated the two germline ends. CDR3 amino acids: CASSELGAVGELFF. The CDR3 coding sequence is TGTGCCAGCAGTGAATTAGGGGCTGTCGGGGAGCTGTTTTTT.

The chain employs TRBV30 and TRBJ2-1; weak D call: TRBD1 (5 bases). The CDR3 runs to 14 residues. The germline V gene has CDR1 GTSNPN and CDR2 SVGIG (reference sequence). V lost 3 bases and J 3 bases, leaving 12 bases between the germline ends. The CDR3 nucleotides read TGTGCCTGGAGAACAGGTCATGGCTACAATGAGCAGTTCTTC. Translated: CAWRTGHGYNEQFF. Full variable domain (rest looked up from reference TRBV30 and TRBJ2-1): SQTIHQWPATLVQPVGSPLSLECTVEGTSNPNLYWYRQAAGRGLQLLFYSVGIGQISSEVPQNLSASRPQDRQFILSSKKLLLSDSGFYLCAWRTGHGYNEQFFGPGTRLTVL.

This clone was recorded only once. Here the CDR3 reads CASSLPKIGGNYGYTF. The CDR3, as DNA: TGTGCCAGCAGCTTGCCCAAGATTGGGGGGAACTATGGCTACACCTTC. The chain carries TRBV5-6 and TRBJ1-2, with D possibly matching TRBD1 (5 bases). The CDR3 runs to 16 residues. Trimming cost V 1 base and J 2 bases, with 15 bases left between them. Germline lookup yields CDR1 SGHDT and CDR2 YYEEEE.

This rearrangement joins TRBV19 to TRBJ2-5; TRBD1 agrees at 9 bases. The CDR3 runs to 13 residues. Germline CDR1 reads LNHDA; CDR2 reads SQIVND (reference sequence). The V segment lost 6 bases and the J segment 5 bases; nucleotides outside the gene matches: 4. DNA for the CDR3: TGTGCCAGTAGGAAACAGGGGGCGGAGACCCAGTACTTC. This encodes CASRKQGAETQYF.

Only one count was recorded for this clone. V is TRBV12-3 or TRBV12-4 and J is TRBJ1-1, with D possibly matching TRBD1 (6 bases). V lost 7 bases and J lost 5, with 14 bases in between. The CDR3 runs to 13 residues. The CDR3 sequence: CASIIRGGTEAFF. In DNA, the CDR3 is TGTGCCAGCATCATACGAGGGGGAACTGAAGCTTTCTTT.

This rearrangement joins TRBV3-1 (or the pseudogene TRBV3-2) to TRBJ2-5; TRBD1 matches 9 bases. CDR1 is LGHDT and CDR2 is YNNKEL in the germline V gene (reference sequence). Trimming took 1 base from V and 4 from J; bases not matched to a gene: 4. CDR3 length: 15 residues. The CDR3 coding sequence is TGTGCCAGCAGCCAAGGAAGGACAGGGGTAGAGACCCAGTACTTC. Protein sequence: CASSQGRTGVETQYF.

The rearrangement links TRBV5-1 to TRBJ1-3; D unclear. The germline gives CDR1 SGHRS, CDR2 YFSETQ. The CDR3 length is 15 residues. Trimming left V 0 bases short and J 0 bases short, with 7 bases between. CDR3 sequence: CASSLAESSGNTIYF. CDR3 sequence (DNA): TGCGCCAGCAGCTTGGCCGAGAGCTCTGGAAACACCATATATTTT. Variable domain in full (rest from reference TRBV5-1 and TRBJ1-3): KAGVTQTPRYLIKTRGQQVTLSCSPISGHRSVSWYQQTPGQGLQFLFEYFSETQRNKGNFPGRFSGRQFSNSRSEMNVSTLELGDSALYLCASSLAESSGNTIYFGEGSWLTVV.

The J gene is TRBJ1-2, the V gene TRBV21-1; the table gives TRBD1 as D, unverified against the DNA. TRBV21-1 represents a pseudogene. CDR3 size: 13 residues. The CDR3 region is CASSPDRIYGYTF. The DNA for the CDR3 is TGTGCCAGCAGCCCCGACAGGATTTATGGCTACACCTTC.

The chain has TRBV21-1 and TRBJ1-2; the listed D gene, TRBD1, was not tested against the DNA. TRBV21-1 is a recognized pseudogene. The CDR3 has 14 amino acids. The CDR3 reads CASNLAGVCYGYTF. In DNA form, the CDR3 reads TGTGCCAGCAACTTAGCAGGGGTGTGTTATGGCTACACCTTC.

With respect to this clone: One end of the junction varies from germline; a read error may be responsible. V gene TRBV7-7 combines with J gene TRBJ2-5; the match to TRBD1 covers 8 bases. Germline-derived CDR1 and CDR2 are SSHAT and FNYEAQ (reference sequence). This CDR3 has 17 amino acids. CDR3 protein: CASSLGPSGGFGETQYF. CDR3 nucleotides: TGTGCTAGCAGCTTAGGCCCCTCAGGGGGCTTTGGGGAGACCCAGTACTTC. Full variable domain (outside the CDR3, taken from reference TRBV7-7 and TRBJ2-5): GAGVSQSPRYKVTKRGQDVTLRCDPISSHATLYWYQQALGQGPEFLTYFNYEAQPDKSGLPSDRFSAERPEGSISTLTIQRTEQRDSAMYRCASSLGPSGGFGETQYFGPGTRLLVL.

V gene TRBV4-2 combines with J gene TRBJ1-2; tentative D call: TRBD1 (5 bases). Germline CDR1 LGHNA, CDR2 YNFKEQ. V was shortened by 0 bases and J by 4 bases, with 12 bases between the two germline ends. This CDR3 region has 15 residues. DNA of the CDR3: TGTGCCAGCAGCCAAGATTGGCAGGACATCTATGGCTACACCTTC. This sequence encodes CASSQDWQDIYGYTF.

A single count supports this clone. V is TRBV5-1 and J is TRBJ2-1; 7 bases map to TRBD1. This CDR3 has 15 residues. From germline, CDR1 is SGHRS and CDR2 YFSETQ. The J segment lost 5 bases and the V segment lost 0 bases, leaving 5 bases of the junction unmatched. This chain's CDR3 is CASSLAGTENNEQFF. The CDR3 coding sequence is TGCGCCAGCAGCTTGGCCGGGACAGAGAACAATGAGCAGTTCTTC.

V is TRBV3-1 (or the pseudogene TRBV3-2) and J is TRBJ1-4; TRBD1 matches at 8 bases. With 4 bases clipped from V and 5 bases from J, the junction kept 9 bases outside the gene matches. Germline CDR1 and CDR2: LGHDT and YNNKEL (reference sequence). The CDR3 has 16 residues. The CDR3 DNA is TGTGCCAGCAGCCGACTGCCGGGACAGGTGAATGAAAAACTGTTTTTT. It codes for CASSRLPGQVNEKLFF.

This clone was found a few times. This chain connects TRBV19 to TRBJ2-7; no clear D. V lost 9 bases, J lost 6 bases, and 24 bases lay in between. The CDR3 covers 15 residues. Germline V gene lookup returns CDR1 LNHDA and CDR2 SQIVND (reference sequence). The DNA for the CDR3 is TGTGCCAGCAAGTACCCCGACACGGTCCTTGGCGAGCAGTACTTC. It translates to CASKYPDTVLGEQYF.

This clone was seen more than once but under ten times. This rearrangement joins TRBV7-9 to TRBJ1-1; maybe TRBD1 (5 bases). CDR1 SEHNR and CDR2 FQNEAQ come from the germline V gene (reference sequence). Deletions cut 5 bases from V and 1 base from J, with 17 bases between. The CDR3 covers 16 residues. CDR3 sequence: CASSTAPGISNTEAFF. In DNA form, the CDR3 reads TGTGCCAGCAGCACCGCCCCAGGGATTTCGAACACTGAAGCTTTCTTT.

This chain uses TRBV11-2 with TRBJ1-5; no clear D. There are 15 residues in the CDR3. Trimming shortened V by 5 bases and J by 1 base, and 12 bases separated the two germline ends. From germline, CDR1 is SGHAT and CDR2 FQNNGV. DNA of the CDR3: TGTGCCAGCAGCAAGACGGCGGGGAGCAATCAGCCCCAGCATTTT. Its translation is CASSKTAGSNQPQHF.

This clone was recorded a few times. The rearrangement uses TRBV6-5 and TRBJ1-4; D is perhaps TRBD1 (6 bases). CDR1 is MNHEY and CDR2 is SVGAGI in the germline V gene. CDR3 length: 15 amino acids. CDR3 DNA sequence: TGTGCTTCCTCGGCGGACAGTTGGCATGTAGAAAAACTGTTTTTT. This sequence encodes CASSADSWHVEKLFF.

The chain carries TRBV5-4 and TRBJ2-1; D perhaps matches TRBD2 (5 bases). The CDR3 is made up of 14 amino acids. Trimming shortened V by 1 base and J by 5 bases, and 10 bases separated the two germline ends. The germline V gene has CDR1 SGHNT and CDR2 YYREEE (reference sequence). DNA of the CDR3: TGTGCCAGCAGCTTGCCGGGGAGTAACAATGAGCAGTTCTTC. The encoded protein is CASSLPGSNNEQFF.

The rearrangement links TRBV19 to TRBJ1-4; 7 nucleotides line up with TRBD1. Germline CDR1 LNHDA, CDR2 SQIVND (reference sequence). With 0 bases clipped from V and 0 bases from J, the junction kept 4 bases outside the gene matches. CDR3 length equals 17 residues. CDR3 amino acids: CASSIDVQGTTNEKLFF. CDR3 sequence (DNA): TGTGCCAGTAGTATAGATGTACAGGGGACAACTAATGAAAAACTGTTTTTT.

The chain carries TRBV5-6 and TRBJ2-5; perhaps TRBD1 as D (6 bases). The CDR3 extends over 14 amino acids. Per the germline V gene, CDR1 is SGHDT and CDR2 is YYEEEE. V was trimmed by 0 bases and J by 1 base, leaving 7 bases between them. The CDR3 protein is CASSLEGVQETQYF. As DNA, the CDR3 is TGTGCCAGCAGCTTGGAGGGGGTCCAAGAGACCCAGTACTTC.

This clone was detected only a few times. The V gene is TRBV5-6, the J gene TRBJ2-7; D uncertain. This CDR3 is built from 13 residues. Looked up from germline, CDR1 is SGHDT and CDR2 is YYEEEE. The ends were cut back, 0 bases at V and 2 bases at J, with 6 bases in the middle. The CDR3 reads CASSLEQPYEQYF. As DNA, the CDR3 is TGTGCCAGCAGCTTGGAACAGCCCTACGAGCAGTACTTC.

The CDR3 DNA sequence: TGTGCCAGCAGTTTAGTGTCGGCTAGCGGAGGGTACTACACCGGGGAGCTGTTTTTT. Encoded protein: CASSLVSASGGYYTGELFF. The rearrangement joins TRBV27 to TRBJ2-2, with TRBD2 matching over 7 bases. From germline, CDR1 is MNHEY and CDR2 SMNVEV (reference sequence). J lost 3 bases, V lost 2 bases, and 15 bases had no gene match. The CDR3 is 19 residues long.

This chain joins TRBV7-6 and TRBJ1-6; 9 nucleotides agree with TRBD1. The trim removed 2 bases at V and 9 bases at J, leaving 8 bases unmatched. The CDR3 extends over 16 amino acids. Germline CDR1 SGHVS, CDR2 FNYEAQ. CDR3: CASSLRGQGVSSPLHF. The CDR3 nucleotides are TGTGCCAGCAGCTTAAGGGGACAGGGCGTCAGTTCACCCCTCCACTTT.

The chain couples TRBV20-1 to TRBJ1-2, with a possible D match to TRBD1 (5 bases). The CDR3 totals 11 residues. V gave up 3 bases and J gave up 7 bases, with 9 bases separating them. Looked up from germline, CDR1 is DFQATT and CDR2 is SNEGSKA (reference sequence). CDR3 residues: CSASGGAGYTF. The CDR3 nucleotides are TGCAGTGCTAGCGGAGGGGCTGGCTACACCTTC.

The chain links TRBV6-6 to TRBJ1-2; TRBD1 aligns across 10 bases. J lost 12 bases, V lost 0 bases, and 4 bases had no gene match. CDR3 length: 13 residues. Germline assignment: CDR1 MNHNY and CDR2 SVGAGI (reference sequence). The CDR3 reads CASSYSTGTGDTF. The CDR3 nucleotides read TGTGCCAGCAGTTACTCCACCGGGACAGGGGACACCTTC.

The chain uses TRBV6-4 and TRBJ2-1, with TRBD1 identical over 7 bases. The CDR3 extends over 14 amino acids. V was clipped by 5 bases and J by 8 bases; unmatched bases: 9. Germline values: CDR1 MRHNA, CDR2 SNTAGT. The CDR3 DNA sequence: TGTGCCAGCAGTAAGAACGACAGGGTTGATGAGCAGTTCTTC. It translates to CASSKNDRVDEQFF.

This chain connects TRBV3-1 (or the pseudogene TRBV3-2) to TRBJ2-5; TRBD2 matches 13 bases. With V trimmed by 4 bases and J by 4 bases, 0 bases remained unmatched. CDR1 and CDR2 from the germline V gene are LGHDT and YNNKEL (reference sequence). The CDR3 is made up of 14 amino acids. CDR3 coding DNA: TGTGCCAGCAGCCGGACTAGCGGGGGAGAGACCCAGTACTTC. Amino acid sequence: CASSRTSGGETQYF.